Listed below are T cell receptor beta chains from one sample, sequenced in a study of T cell changes during pregnancy in multiple sclerosis. Profiling relied on immunoSEQ multiplex PCR, and the TCRdb table lists in-frame clones only, not all of them. This sample has about 35,000 clones, with roughly nine tenths found just once. The sequencing here drew on CD4+ T cells from peripheral blood mononuclear cells, taken in the third trimester of pregnancy. The receptors were gathered from a female donor in good health, enrolled as a control in a pregnancy study. Each CDR3 is given with its conserved first and last residue. The D gene is left open where the match is weak. Only some rows state a clone size, as once, few, many or a class for expanded clones.

>-|TRBJ2-1|TRBV7-9|-
CASLQGSHNEQFF
TGTGCCAGCCTACAGGGATCCCACAATGAGCAGTTCTTC
>-|TRBJ2-2|TRBV5-6|TRBD1
CASSLVGQGHTGELFF
TGTGCCAGCAGCTTGGTCGGACAGGGGCACACCGGGGAGCTGTTTTTT
>-|TRBJ2-1|TRBV19|-
CASSMSPGSYNEQFF
TGTGCCAGTAGTATGAGTCCGGGTTCCTACAATGAGCAGTTCTTC
>-|TRBJ1-1|TRBV7-9|TRBD1
CASSSKGTGDVEAFF
TGTGCCAGCAGCTCCAAAGGGACAGGGGACGTTGAAGCTTTCTTT
>-|TRBJ2-3|TRBV7-2|-
CASSFLRGPDTQYF
TGTGCCAGCAGCTTTTTGCGAGGTCCAGATACGCAGTATTTT
>-|TRBJ2-5|TRBV4-2|-
CASSQDRQIGQETQYF
TGTGCCAGCAGCCAAGATCGACAGATAGGACAAGAGACCCAGTACTTC
>once|TRBJ2-6|TRBV6-1|-
CASSEALHRGSSGANVLTF
TGTGCCAGCAGTGAAGCGCTTCATAGGGGCAGCTCTGGGGCCAACGTCCTGACTTTC
>few|TRBJ1-1|TRBV6-5|-
CASRSGTSNTEAFF
TGTGCCAGCAGGTCCGGGACATCGAACACTGAAGCTTTCTTT
>-|TRBJ1-5|TRBV10-1|-
CARDRKGNQPQHF
TGCGCCCGCGACAGGAAGGGCAATCAGCCCCAGCATTTT
>once|TRBJ1-1|TRBV7-8|-
CASSLARVEDTEAFF
TGTGCCAGCAGCTTAGCGAGGGTCGAGGACACTGAAGCTTTCTTT
>-|TRBJ2-7|TRBV7-9|-
CASSLPLINEQYF
TGTGCCAGCAGCTTACCTTTAATAAACGAGCAGTACTTC
>once|TRBJ1-2|TRBV27|TRBD1
CASSLAGGNYGYTF
TGTGCCAGCAGTTTGGCAGGGGGAAACTATGGCTACACCTTC
>-|TRBJ1-5|TRBV27|-
CASSFSFYQPQHF
TGTGCCAGCAGTTTCAGTTTCTATCAGCCCCAGCATTTT
>-|TRBJ2-1|TRBV5-4|TRBD2
CASSLRGEGQGAFF
TGTGCCAGCAGCTTGCGAGGGGAGGGTCAGGGCGCGTTCTTC
>-|TRBJ1-1|TRBV20-1|-
CSATNTEAFF
TGCAGTGCTACAAACACTGAAGCTTTCTTT
>-|TRBJ2-2|TRBV25-1|TRBD1
CASSVPPGQGKTGELFF
TGTGCCAGCAGTGTTCCTCCGGGACAGGGGAAGACCGGGGAGCTGTTTTTT
>-|TRBJ1-2|TRBV28|-
CASSLPLGGSYGYTF
TGTGCCAGCAGTTTACCCCTCGGGGGGAGCTATGGCTACACCTTC
>-|TRBJ1-2|TRBV5-6|-
CASRRAGNYGYTF
TGTGCCAGCAGAAGGGCGGGGAACTATGGCTACACCTTC
>-|TRBJ1-4|TRBV27|TRBD1
CASSLSRGAGGEKLFF
TGTGCCAGCAGTTTATCTCGCGGTGCAGGGGGAGAAAAACTGTTTTTT
>-|TRBJ1-1|TRBV10-1|-
CASSEGTEAFF
TGCGCCAGTTCGGAGGGGACTGAAGCTTTCTTT
>-|TRBJ2-2|TRBV6-5|TRBD1
CASRFLLQGAGELFF
TGTGCCAGCAGATTTTTACTACAGGGGGCCGGGGAGCTGTTTTTT
>-|TRBJ1-5|TRBV28|-
CASSLLAQPQHF
TGTGCCAGCTCACTATTGGCTCAGCCCCAGCATTTT
>-|TRBJ2-7|TRBV7-6|TRBD2
CASSPRTSGPSYEQYF
TGTGCCAGCAGCCCGCGGACTAGCGGGCCCTCCTACGAGCAGTACTTC
>-|TRBJ2-3|TRBV7-2|TRBD2
CASSTNGLAVGDTQYF
TGTGCCAGCAGCACCAATGGACTAGCGGTTGGTGATACGCAGTATTTT
>-|TRBJ2-2|TRBV6-6|-
CASSYSMPQGSGELFF
TGTGCCAGCAGTTACTCGATGCCGCAGGGCTCCGGGGAGCTGTTTTTT
>once|TRBJ1-4|TRBV4-1|-
CASSQDLVSGYNEKLFF
TGCGCCAGCAGCCAAGATCTCGTATCGGGGTATAATGAAAAACTGTTTTTT
>-|TRBJ2-7|TRBV2|TRBD2
CASTWTSGGNEQYF
TGTGCCTCTACCTGGACTAGCGGGGGTAACGAGCAGTACTTC
>-|TRBJ2-5|TRBV5-6|TRBD2
CASSWGLAGAETQYF
TGTGCCAGCAGTTGGGGACTAGCGGGAGCAGAGACCCAGTACTTC
>-|TRBJ2-7|TRBV28|TRBD1
CASSRPGGAMREQYF
TGTGCCAGCAGCCGCCCAGGGGGCGCCATGAGGGAGCAGTACTTC
>once|TRBJ2-7|TRBV6-6|-
CASSYARGGYEQYF
TGTGCCAGCAGTTACGCGAGAGGGGGCTACGAGCAGTACTTC
>-|TRBJ2-3|TRBV11-2|TRBD2
CASSFLAGVNRDTQYF
TGTGCCAGCAGCTTTCTAGCGGGAGTGAACCGCGATACGCAGTATTTT
>-|TRBJ1-2|TRBV5-4|TRBD1
CASSLTGQGIGGYTF
TGTGCCAGCAGCTTGACGGGACAGGGGATCGGTGGCTACACCTTC
>-|TRBJ2-2|TRBV5-1|TRBD2
CASSLAGSNTGELFF
TGCGCCAGCAGCTTAGCGGGGTCGAACACCGGGGAGCTGTTTTTT
>-|TRBJ1-1|TRBV4-2|-
CASSQDRALSTEAFF
TGTGCCAGCAGCCAAGATCGAGCCCTGAGCACTGAAGCTTTCTTT
>-|TRBJ2-1|TRBV4-2|TRBD2
CASRLAGGRREQFF
TGTGCCAGCAGACTAGCGGGGGGGCGGAGGGAGCAGTTCTTC
>-|TRBJ1-2|TRBV19|-
CASSRSGFYGYTF
TGTGCCAGTAGTCGTTCGGGGTTCTATGGCTACACCTTC
>-|TRBJ2-1|TRBV9|TRBD2
CASSIAGTSGGSSYNEQFF
TGTGCCAGCAGCATCGCCGGGACTAGCGGAGGGAGCTCCTACAATGAGCAGTTCTTC
>-|TRBJ1-6|TRBV27|-
CASSFQDSPLHF
TGTGCCAGCAGTTTCCAGGATTCACCCCTCCACTTT
>-|TRBJ1-2|TRBV10-3|TRBD1
CAISPGQGDGYTF
TGTGCCATCAGCCCGGGACAGGGGGATGGCTACACCTTC
>-|TRBJ2-7|TRBV27|TRBD2
CASSRLAGVYEQYF
TGTGCCAGCAGCCGACTAGCGGGAGTCTACGAGCAGTACTTC
>-|TRBJ2-7|TRBV4-1|TRBD1
CASSQEGQGSSYEQYF
TGCGCCAGCAGCCAGGAGGGACAGGGGTCCTCCTACGAGCAGTACTTC
>-|TRBJ2-3|TRBV7-2|TRBD1
CASSLDRGKTDTQYF
TGTGCCAGCAGCTTAGACAGGGGCAAAACAGATACGCAGTATTTT
>-|TRBJ2-1|TRBV6-1|TRBD2
CASSESSGGYGEQFF
TGTGCCAGCAGTGAAAGTAGCGGGGGGTATGGTGAGCAGTTCTTC
>few|TRBJ1-1|TRBV20-1|-
CSAGHREAAFF
TGCAGTGCTGGCCACAGGGAAGCAGCTTTCTTT
>-|TRBJ2-3|TRBV5-1|TRBD1
CASSPTGGSTTDTQYF
TGCGCCAGCAGCCCGACAGGGGGTTCGACGACAGATACGCAGTATTTT
>-|TRBJ1-2|TRBV11-2|-
CASSSTGIYGYTF
TGTGCCAGCAGCTCTACAGGAATCTATGGCTACACCTTC
>-|TRBJ1-4|TRBV9|-
CASSVLGQGGEKLFF
TGTGCCAGCAGCGTATTAGGGCAGGGTGGTGAAAAACTGTTTTTT
>-|TRBJ2-2|TRBV7-9|-
CASSSPGGIPGELFF
TGTGCCAGCAGCTCCCCGGGCGGGATCCCCGGGGAGCTGTTTTTT
>once|TRBJ2-3|TRBV5-1|-
CASRDAASTDTQYF
TGCGCCAGCAGGGATGCGGCTAGCACAGATACGCAGTATTTT
>once|TRBJ1-1|TRBV6-5|-
CASAGVNTEAFF
TGTGCCAGCGCGGGGGTGAACACTGAAGCTTTCTTT
>once|TRBJ2-2|TRBV9|-
CASSPRQGGTGELFF
TGTGCCAGCAGCCCGAGACAGGGAGGCACCGGGGAGCTGTTTTTT
>-|TRBJ2-2|TRBV28|-
CASSLGLSTGELFF
TGTGCCAGCAGCCTCGGGTTATCCACCGGGGAGCTGTTTTTT
>few|TRBJ1-2|TRBV28|-
CASSSGRDGYTF
TGTGCCAGCAGTTCGGGCAGGGATGGCTACACCTTC
>once|TRBJ1-1|TRBV5-1|-
CASSLSGDTEAFF
TGCGCCAGCAGCTTGTCAGGGGACACTGAAGCTTTCTTT
>-|TRBJ2-7|TRBV7-9|TRBD1
CASSLDWTGQYF
TGTGCCAGCAGCTTAGATTGGACAGGACAGTACTTC